The 13 T cell receptor beta chains given below trace back to one sample, sequenced in a study of blood T cells in healthy people across ages. A second PCR, run for roughly 6 to 11 cycles, used a sample-barcoded 5' primer plus a J-beta primer mix. From the 5' RACE reads, TCRdb called clonotypes with MiXCR, one entry per CDR3 protein. The sample has about 1.8 million distinct CDR3 sequences, about 50% seen once. The specimen sequenced was blood. Receptors originate from a woman aged 40 to 49 in good health.

This clonotype was recorded a few times. The chain links TRBV29-1 to TRBJ2-1, with 12 bases lining up with TRBD2. Germline loops: CDR1 SQVTM, CDR2 ANQGSEA. The trim removed 6 bases at V and 14 bases at J, leaving 14 bases unmatched. CDR3 length: 14 amino acids. The CDR3 DNA reads TGCAGCGTGAATACTAGCGGGGGGTCCCGTTGCAAGTTCTTC. It codes for CSVNTSGGSRCKFF.

This clonotype has a handful of counts. The gene calls are TRBV6-1 and TRBJ1-2; tentative D call: TRBD1 (6 bases). Germline CDR1 MNHNS, CDR2 SASEGT. Trimming cost V 3 bases and J 4 bases, with 9 bases left between them. The CDR3 length is 13 residues. Here the CDR3 reads CASSDLQGYGYTF. As DNA, the CDR3 is TGTGCCAGCAGTGACCTACAGGGCTATGGCTACACCTTC.

V is TRBV20-1 and J is TRBJ1-2, with 7 bases matching TRBD1. The germline CDR1 and CDR2 sequences are DFQATT and SNEGSKA (reference sequence). The CDR3 totals 16 residues. With V trimmed by 3 bases and J by 0 bases, 10 bases remained unmatched. CDR3 amino acids: CSASLGGTDANYGYTF. The CDR3 DNA sequence: TGCAGTGCTAGCCTAGGGGGGACAGATGCTAACTATGGCTACACCTTC.

This clonotype appeared a single time. As DNA, the CDR3 is TGTGCCAGCACCCCGGGACAGAGGTATGGCTACACCTTC. This gives the protein CASTPGQRYGYTF. The chain carries TRBV12-3 or TRBV12-4 and TRBJ1-2, with TRBD1 matching 7 bases. With 7 bases clipped from V and 5 bases from J, the junction kept 7 bases outside the gene matches. This CDR3 is 13 amino acids long.

The CDR3 loop reads CASSLSTGGGPDTQYF. The CDR3 DNA is TGTGCCAGCAGTCTATCTACAGGGGGCGGTCCAGATACGCAGTATTTT. The rearrangement joins TRBV2 to TRBJ2-3, with 9 bases aligning to TRBD1. The J segment lost 4 bases and the V segment lost 5 bases, leaving 10 bases of the junction unmatched. The CDR3 consists of 16 residues. Germline-derived CDR1 and CDR2 are SNHLY and FYNNEI.

The V call is TRBV7-6, the J call TRBJ1-6; the D is unclear. Germline CDR1 SGHVS, CDR2 FNYEAQ. V was cut by 5 bases and J by 9 bases, with 14 bases left in between. The CDR3 covers 14 residues. DNA for the CDR3: TGTGCCAGCAGCCCTATAGCTAGCTCTTCACCCCTCCACTTT. It encodes CASSPIASSSPLHF.

This chain links TRBV28 with TRBJ1-1; D unclear. Germline values: CDR1 MDHEN, CDR2 SYDVKM. The CDR3 sequence is 16 residues long. V lost 2 bases and J lost 0, with 13 bases in between. CDR3 in DNA: TGTGCCAGCAGTTTAATTAGGGAAACCATGAACACTGAAGCTTTCTTT. Its translation is CASSLIRETMNTEAFF.

A few counts support this clonotype. The chain is built from TRBV20-1 and TRBJ2-6; 7 nucleotides align to TRBD1. The ends lost 6 bases at V and 2 bases at J; junction bases unmatched: 7. The V gene's germline CDR1 is DFQATT and CDR2 SNEGSKA (reference sequence). The CDR3 has 15 amino acids. The CDR3 protein is CSARQGHPGANVLTF. The CDR3, as DNA: TGCAGTGCCCGACAGGGTCACCCTGGGGCCAACGTCCTGACTTTC.

This clonotype was counted between two and nine times. CDR3 DNA: TGCAGTGCTTTGAATTCGGGGCAAGAGACCCAGTACTTC. Translation gives CSALNSGQETQYF. J is TRBJ2-5 and V is TRBV20-1, with a possible D match to TRBD2 (5 bases). CDR3 length equals 13 residues. Germline assignment: CDR1 DFQATT and CDR2 SNEGSKA (reference sequence). V gave up 5 bases and J gave up 2 bases, with 12 bases separating them.

In its sample, this clonotype was seen a few times. The chain joins TRBV27 to TRBJ1-2, with D unresolved. Germline lookup yields CDR1 MNHEY and CDR2 SMNVEV (reference sequence). Trimming took 5 bases from V and 2 from J, leaving 18 bases between them. This CDR3 comprises 16 residues. CDR3 bases: TGTGCCAGCAGTCCCATAACCCTCATCCAAAACTATGGCTACACCTTC. Translating it yields CASSPITLIQNYGYTF.

The chain is built from TRBV20-1 and TRBJ2-5, with no clear D. The CDR3 is 12 residues long. With 5 bases removed from V and 5 bases from J, the gap between germline ends came to 12 bases. Germline CDR1 DFQATT, CDR2 SNEGSKA (reference sequence). DNA for the CDR3: TGCAGTGCTCCGAAGATGAAGGAGACCCAGTACTTC. Translated: CSAPKMKETQYF.

This chain joins TRBV7-2 and TRBJ1-2; 10 bases match TRBD1. The germline CDR1 and CDR2 sequences are SGHTA and FQGNSA. This CDR3 is built from 16 residues. With V trimmed by 5 bases and J by 1 base, 7 bases remained unmatched. Here the CDR3 reads CASSAETGGLNYGYTF. The CDR3 nucleotides read TGTGCCAGCAGCGCGGAGACAGGGGGCCTTAACTATGGCTACACCTTC.

The chain is built from TRBV6-2 or TRBV6-3 and TRBJ2-5; TRBD2 aligns across 7 bases. Germline assignment: CDR1 MNHEY and CDR2 SVGEGT. There are 17 residues in the CDR3. V dropped 7 bases and J dropped 2; count of bases not matched to a gene: 16. The CDR3 spells CASTIGGASGGQETQYF. CDR3 bases: TGTGCCAGCACTATCGGAGGGGCTAGCGGTGGGCAAGAGACCCAGTACTTC.